The sequence of this T cell receptor beta chain was determined in a study of cytomegalovirus exposure and HLA in healthy donors. The study's findings and limits: Most of the TCR beta V segments (in an earlier analysis) were productive either about 87% or about 30% of the time. Among CMV-associated TCR beta chains, most appeared HLA-restricted in a later analysis. Association of a missense DCLRE1C variant with TCR beta V- and J-gene trimming was reported in a later analysis.

Trimming took 2 bases from V and 2 from J; bases not matched to a gene: 3. Germline V lookup: CDR1 SGHTA, CDR2 FQGNSA. The CDR3 consists of 16 residues. Amplification used 60 Vbeta primers and 13 Jbeta primers. In the authors' workflow: Unique TCR beta chains totaled about 73 million in a later count, with roughly 10 million of them shared. TCRdb's table, derived via immunoSEQ multiplex PCR, lists solely in-frame clones and lacks some. V, J and clone size reflect that table, while D and trimming were determined from the DNA. Here the sample spans fewer than 250,000 clones, over 60% being singletons. A word on this clone: Its antigen remains unidentified.

The V call is TRBV7-2, the J call TRBJ2-1, with 10 bases that match TRBD2. This TCR derives from a male donor in good health and CMV-seronegative. The sample taken for sequencing was PBMCs. The CDR3 DNA sequence: TGTGCCAGCAGCTTAAGTCTAGCGGGAGCCTACAATGAGCAGTTCTTC. It specifies CASSLSLAGAYNEQFF.